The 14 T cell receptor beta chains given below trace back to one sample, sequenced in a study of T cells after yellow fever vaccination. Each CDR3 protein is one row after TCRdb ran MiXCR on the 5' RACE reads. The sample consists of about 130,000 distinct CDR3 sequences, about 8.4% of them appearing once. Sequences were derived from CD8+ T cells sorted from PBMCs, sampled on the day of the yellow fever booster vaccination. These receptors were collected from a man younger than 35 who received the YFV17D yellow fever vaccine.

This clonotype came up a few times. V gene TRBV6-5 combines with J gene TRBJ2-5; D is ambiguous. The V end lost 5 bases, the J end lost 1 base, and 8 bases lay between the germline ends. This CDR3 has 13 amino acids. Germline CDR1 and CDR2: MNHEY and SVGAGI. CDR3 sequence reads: CASSNNPQETQYF. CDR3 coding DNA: TGTGCCAGCAGTAATAACCCCCAAGAGACCCAGTACTTC.

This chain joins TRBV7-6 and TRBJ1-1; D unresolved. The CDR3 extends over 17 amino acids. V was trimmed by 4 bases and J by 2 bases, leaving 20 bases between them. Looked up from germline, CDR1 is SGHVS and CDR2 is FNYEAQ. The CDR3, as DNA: TGTGCCAGCAGCTCGCATCCCGTGGGCGGGGAAAACACTGAAGCTTTCTTT. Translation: CASSSHPVGGENTEAFF.

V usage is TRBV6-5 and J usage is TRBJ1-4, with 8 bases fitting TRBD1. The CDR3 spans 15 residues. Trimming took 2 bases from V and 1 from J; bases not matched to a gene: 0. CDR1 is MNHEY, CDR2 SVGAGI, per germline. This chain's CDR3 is CASSYGQGTNEKLFF. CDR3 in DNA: TGTGCCAGCAGTTACGGACAGGGAACTAATGAAAAACTGTTTTTT.

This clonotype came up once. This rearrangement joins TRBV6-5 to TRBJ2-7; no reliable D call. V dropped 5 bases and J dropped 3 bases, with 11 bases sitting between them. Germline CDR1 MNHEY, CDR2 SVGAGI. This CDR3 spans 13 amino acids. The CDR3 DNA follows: TGTGCCAGCAGTGTCCGTCTCCACTACGAGCAGTACTTC. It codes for CASSVRLHYEQYF.

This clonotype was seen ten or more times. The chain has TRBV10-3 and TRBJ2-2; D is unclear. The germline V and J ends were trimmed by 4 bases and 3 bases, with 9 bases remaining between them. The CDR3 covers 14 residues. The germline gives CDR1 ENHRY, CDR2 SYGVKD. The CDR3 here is CAISGPSDTGELFF. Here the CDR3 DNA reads TGTGCCATCAGTGGACCGTCGGACACCGGGGAGCTGTTTTTT.

CDR3 loop: CSARGTAYEQYF. Here the CDR3 DNA reads TGCAGTGCTAGAGGGACAGCCTACGAGCAGTACTTC. The genes are TRBV20-1 and TRBJ2-7; D perhaps matches TRBD1 (6 bases). The CDR3 extends over 12 amino acids. Germline loops: CDR1 DFQATT, CDR2 SNEGSKA (reference sequence). The V end lost 1 base, the J end lost 2 bases, and 6 bases lay between the germline ends.

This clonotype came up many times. Here the CDR3 reads CASSLGQGYNEQFF. CDR3 DNA: TGCGCCAGCAGCCTGGGACAGGGATACAATGAGCAGTTCTTC. The chain uses TRBV5-1 and TRBJ2-1; TRBD1 matches at 9 bases. The trim removed 4 bases at V and 4 bases at J, leaving 3 bases unmatched. From germline, CDR1 is SGHRS and CDR2 YFSETQ. The CDR3 has 14 residues. The complete variable domain, with remaining parts taken from reference TRBV5-1 and TRBJ2-1, reads KAGVTQTPRYLIKTRGQQVTLSCSPISGHRSVSWYQQTPGQGLQFLFEYFSETQRNKGNFPGRFSGRQFSNSRSEMNVSTLELGDSALYLCASSLGQGYNEQFFGPGTRLTVL.

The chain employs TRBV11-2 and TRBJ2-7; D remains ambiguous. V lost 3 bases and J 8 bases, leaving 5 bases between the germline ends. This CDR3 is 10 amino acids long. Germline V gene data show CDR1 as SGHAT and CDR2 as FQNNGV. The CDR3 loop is CASSFRKQYF. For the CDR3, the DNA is TGTGCCAGCAGCTTCAGGAAGCAGTACTTC.

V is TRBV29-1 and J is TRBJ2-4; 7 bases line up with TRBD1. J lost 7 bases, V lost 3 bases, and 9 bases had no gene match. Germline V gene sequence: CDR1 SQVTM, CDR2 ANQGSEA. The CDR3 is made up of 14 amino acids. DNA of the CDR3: TGCAGCGTTGAGGGGGAAACAGGGGTTAACATTCAGTACTTC. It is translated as CSVEGETGVNIQYF.

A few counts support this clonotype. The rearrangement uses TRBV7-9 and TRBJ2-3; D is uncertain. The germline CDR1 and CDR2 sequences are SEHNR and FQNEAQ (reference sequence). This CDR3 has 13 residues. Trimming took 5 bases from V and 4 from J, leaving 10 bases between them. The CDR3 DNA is TGTGCCAGCAGCCTCCCGAGGCCAGATACGCAGTATTTT. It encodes CASSLPRPDTQYF.

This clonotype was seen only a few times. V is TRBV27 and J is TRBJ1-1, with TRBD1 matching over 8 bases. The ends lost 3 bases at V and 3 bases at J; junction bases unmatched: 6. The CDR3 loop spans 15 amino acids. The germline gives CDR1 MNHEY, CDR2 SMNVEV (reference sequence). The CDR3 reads CASSFGTGGDTEAFF. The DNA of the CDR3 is TGTGCCAGCAGTTTCGGAACAGGGGGGGACACTGAAGCTTTCTTT.

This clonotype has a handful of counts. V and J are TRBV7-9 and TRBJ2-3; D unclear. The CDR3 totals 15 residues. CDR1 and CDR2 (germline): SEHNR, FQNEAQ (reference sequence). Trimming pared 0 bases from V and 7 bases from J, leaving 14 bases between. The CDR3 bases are TGTGCCAGCAGCTTAGCCAGCGCGGCGTTGAATACGCAGTATTTT. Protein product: CASSLASAALNTQYF.

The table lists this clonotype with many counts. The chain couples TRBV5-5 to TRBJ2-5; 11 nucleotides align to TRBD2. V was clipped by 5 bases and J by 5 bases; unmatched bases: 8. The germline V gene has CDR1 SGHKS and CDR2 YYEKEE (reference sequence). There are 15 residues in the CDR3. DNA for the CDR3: TGTGCCAGCAGTTTTACTAGCGGGGGAAGTGAGACCCAGTACTTC. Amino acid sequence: CASSFTSGGSETQYF.

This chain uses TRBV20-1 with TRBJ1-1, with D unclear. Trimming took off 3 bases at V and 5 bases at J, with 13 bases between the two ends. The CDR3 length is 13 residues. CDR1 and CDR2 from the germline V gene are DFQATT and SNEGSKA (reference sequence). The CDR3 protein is CSASWAGGTEAFF. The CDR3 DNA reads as TGCAGTGCTAGTTGGGCGGGAGGGACTGAAGCTTTCTTT.